Each of the 27 T cell receptor beta chains below was sequenced from the same sample in a study of beta chain features in type 1 diabetes (dated by TCRdb to 2016 to 2019). Summary of the overall study and its limitations: In all four CD4+ subsets, TCRB CDR3 length was moderately but significantly shorter in type 1 diabetes patients.

Library preparation used the immunoSEQ multiplex PCR assay. The entire amount of isolated RNA was reverse transcribed using the High Capacity cDNA Reverse Transcription Kit, so the sequenced TCRB transcripts were expressed ones. TCRdb mirrors the immuneACCESS table, restricted to in-frame sequences. Some clones are absent from its copies; in checked studies, under half trace to an unresolved V gene, and the reason for the others is unknown. The sample data list under 400,000 clones, and roughly 12% of these were observed just once. 0.008% to 0.011% of the sample is held by the ten biggest clonotypes. For these TCRs, the target antigens are not known. The sequencing sample was made of naive CD4+ T cells from blood. The cell subset or site label, read with the paper, signifies: true naive CD4+ T cells. The receptor set was obtained from a woman aged 18-30 years with type 1 diabetes.

The rearrangement uses TRBV7-8 and TRBJ2-7, with D perhaps matching TRBD2 (5 bases). In germline, CDR1 is SGHVS, CDR2 FQNEAQ. V lost 1 base, J lost 2 bases, and 6 bases lay in between. CDR3 length: 13 amino acids. The CDR3 spells CASSLGGPYEQYF. CDR3 nucleotides: TGTGCCAGCAGCTTAGGCGGGCCCTACGAGCAGTACTTC.

This clone was seen more than once but under ten times. The chain employs TRBV6-5 and TRBJ2-5; D unclear. Germline V gene lookup returns CDR1 MNHEY and CDR2 SVGAGI. CDR3 length equals 14 residues. The V gene lost 6 bases and the J gene lost 7 bases, with 18 bases spanning the gap. The CDR3 region has the DNA TGTGCCAGCAGCTTCGGTACAGCTTCCCCGACCCAGTACTTC. It is translated as CASSFGTASPTQYF.

This clone was detected only a few times. The chain carries TRBV5-1 and TRBJ2-2; 8 bases map to TRBD1. Germline-derived CDR1 and CDR2 are SGHRS and YFSETQ. After removal of 4 bases from V and 1 base from J, the junction contained 3 bases not matched to a gene. The CDR3 has 15 amino acids. CDR3: CASSQGTGNTGELFF. DNA for the CDR3: TGCGCCAGCAGCCAGGGGACAGGGAACACCGGGGAGCTGTTTTTT.

This rearrangement joins TRBV7-9 to TRBJ2-7, with D tentatively TRBD2 (6 bases). The ends were cut back, 5 bases at V and 3 bases at J, with 17 bases in the middle. In germline, CDR1 is SEHNR, CDR2 FQNEAQ (reference sequence). The CDR3 runs to 15 residues. The CDR3 DNA follows: TGTGCCAGCAGCCCTTGGGTAGGCGGGGACTACGAGCAGTACTTC. Translation gives CASSPWVGGDYEQYF. The complete variable domain, with remaining parts taken from reference TRBV7-9 and TRBJ2-7, reads DTGVSQNPRHKITKRGQNVTFRCDPISEHNRLYWYRQTLGQGPEFLTYFQNEAQLEKSRLLSDRFSAERPKGSFSTLEIQRTEQGDSAMYLCASSPWVGGDYEQYFGPGTRLTVT.

The chain couples TRBV6-5 to TRBJ2-7; 9 bases align to TRBD1. J lost 3 bases, V lost 1 base, and 4 bases had no gene match. This CDR3 contains 15 residues. The germline gives CDR1 MNHEY, CDR2 SVGAGI. CDR3 in amino acids: CASSYYRGHIYEQYF. CDR3 DNA: TGTGCCAGCAGTTACTACAGGGGGCACATCTACGAGCAGTACTTC.

V and J are TRBV19 and TRBJ2-4, with D possibly TRBD1 on 5 matching bases. Germline-derived CDR1 and CDR2 are LNHDA and SQIVND (reference sequence). The CDR3 length is 17 residues. Trimming pared 3 bases from V and 3 bases from J, leaving 18 bases between. The CDR3 DNA reads as TGTGCCAGTAGTATTTCCGGACCGACAGACCACAAAAACATTCAGTACTTC. Amino acid sequence: CASSISGPTDHKNIQYF.

This clone has just a few counts. The chain is built from TRBV4-1 and TRBJ2-5; D might be TRBD1 (5 bases). Trimming removed 2 bases from V and 7 bases from J, with 17 bases in between. CDR1 and CDR2 (germline): MGHRA, YSYEKL. This CDR3 is built from 15 residues. This chain's CDR3 is CASSQPSAGQGTQYF. The CDR3 region has the DNA TGCGCCAGCAGCCAACCAAGTGCAGGGCAGGGGACCCAGTACTTC.

This clone was found a few times. CDR3 nucleotides: TGTGCCAGCAGCTCGGGACAGCAAGAGACCCAGTACTTC. This encodes CASSSGQQETQYF. The chain recombines TRBV7-3 with TRBJ2-5, with 7 bases aligning to TRBD1. With 4 bases clipped from V and 2 bases from J, the junction kept 1 base outside the gene matches. CDR3 size: 13 residues. Germline V gives CDR1 SGHTA, CDR2 FQGTGA.

In this sample, this clone turned up a few times. The V gene is TRBV6-5, the J gene TRBJ2-6; no firm D call. Trimming removed 6 bases at V and 2 bases at J, with 11 bases between. The CDR3 covers 15 residues. Germline-derived CDR1 and CDR2 are MNHEY and SVGAGI. The CDR3 loop reads CASSRVVAGANVLTF. The CDR3 DNA sequence: TGTGCCAGCAGCCGAGTGGTGGCTGGGGCCAACGTCCTGACTTTC.

Only a few counts were recorded for this clone. The V gene is TRBV7-2, the J gene TRBJ2-2; D perhaps matches TRBD1 (6 bases). The V gene lost 3 bases and the J gene lost 2 bases, with 10 bases spanning the gap. Germline V gene data show CDR1 as SGHTA and CDR2 as FQGNSA. This CDR3 is built from 15 residues. The DNA of the CDR3 is TGTGCCAGCAGCTTTAACAGGGTTAACACCGGGGAGCTGTTTTTT. It specifies CASSFNRVNTGELFF.

This clone was counted a few times. The rearrangement joins TRBV29-1 to TRBJ2-2; 11 positions agree with TRBD2. The CDR3 loop spans 16 amino acids. Germline loops: CDR1 SQVTM, CDR2 ANQGSEA. Trimming cost V 6 bases and J 4 bases; bases outside gene matches: 10. The CDR3: CSVTLAGGPSTGELFF. DNA for the CDR3: TGCAGCGTCACCTTAGCGGGAGGGCCCTCCACCGGGGAGCTGTTTTTT.

The J gene is TRBJ2-5, the V gene TRBV5-1; 10 nucleotides match TRBD2. Trimming at V came to 3 bases and at J to 3 bases, leaving 5 bases not matched to a gene. Per the germline V gene, CDR1 is SGHRS and CDR2 is YFSETQ. The CDR3 is 15 residues long. CDR3 in amino acids: CASSSSGGAEETQYF. CDR3 DNA: TGCGCCAGCAGCTCTAGCGGGGGAGCGGAAGAGACCCAGTACTTC.

Only a few counts were recorded for this clone. The V call is TRBV7-2, the J call TRBJ2-1, with TRBD1 as a possible D gene (5 bases). Germline V gene sequence: CDR1 SGHTA, CDR2 FQGNSA. The CDR3 extends over 15 amino acids. V lost 5 bases to trimming and J lost 3 bases, with 14 bases between them. CDR3 residues: CASSKQVANYNEQFF. The DNA for the CDR3 is TGTGCCAGCAGCAAACAGGTGGCTAACTACAATGAGCAGTTCTTC. The entire variable domain, with the rest obtained from reference TRBV7-2 and TRBJ2-1, is as follows: GAGVSQSPSNKVTEKGKDVELRCDPISGHTALYWYRQSLGQGLEFLIYFQGNSAPDKSGLPSDRFSAERTGGSVSTLTIQRTQQEDSAVYLCASSKQVANYNEQFFGPGTRLTVL.

This chain joins TRBV6-5 and TRBJ1-1; D not certain. Deletions cut 7 bases from V and 1 base from J, with 10 bases between. The germline V gene encodes CDR1 MNHEY and CDR2 SVGAGI. This CDR3 has 13 amino acids. Here the CDR3 reads CASTLGWNTEAFF. Written as DNA, the CDR3 is TGTGCCAGCACCCTGGGCTGGAACACTGAAGCTTTCTTT.

V gene TRBV23-1 combines with J gene TRBJ1-1; the match to TRBD1 covers 8 bases. TRBV23-1 belongs to the ORF category, with a function that is uncertain. The CDR3 is made up of 16 amino acids. Trimming took 3 bases from V and 0 from J; bases not matched to a gene: 6. The CDR3 sequence: CASSQNRGALNTEAFF. CDR3 DNA sequence: TGCGCCAGCAGTCAGAACAGGGGGGCCTTGAACACTGAAGCTTTCTTT.

This clone was seen only a few times. The chain carries TRBV6-6 and TRBJ2-1; 7 nucleotides match TRBD2. V was clipped by 6 bases and J by 3 bases; unmatched bases: 8. Germline assignment: CDR1 MNHNY and CDR2 SVGAGI (reference sequence). CDR3 length: 15 amino acids. In DNA, the CDR3 is TGTGCCAGCAGCCCACGGGAGGAACTCTACAATGAGCAGTTCTTC. Translating it yields CASSPREELYNEQFF.

This clone showed up just a few times. The chain links TRBV2 to TRBJ1-1; TRBD1 agrees at 9 bases. The CDR3 totals 18 residues. Per germline, CDR1 SNHLY and CDR2 FYNNEI. Trimming cost V 8 bases and J 6 bases; bases outside gene matches: 22. This CDR3 is CASRRRRWDRVMMSEAFF. DNA of the CDR3: TGTGCCAGCCGCCGTCGTCGTTGGGACAGGGTAATGATGTCTGAAGCTTTCTTT.

A few counts support this clone. The chain links TRBV5-4 to TRBJ2-3, with 7 nucleotides matching TRBD2. Trimming took 4 bases from V and 3 from J; bases not matched to a gene: 5. Germline loops: CDR1 SGHNT, CDR2 YYREEE (reference sequence). This CDR3 is built from 14 residues. CDR3 in amino acids: CASSKGLVTDTQYF. The DNA of the CDR3 is TGTGCCAGCAGCAAAGGACTAGTAACAGATACGCAGTATTTT. Full variable domain (rest looked up from reference TRBV5-4 and TRBJ2-3): ETGVTQSPTHLIKTRGQQVTLRCSSQSGHNTVSWYQQALGQGPQFIFQYYREEENGRGNFPPRFSGLQFPNYSSELNVNALELDDSALYLCASSKGLVTDTQYFGPGTRLTVL.

The gene calls are TRBV5-6 and TRBJ2-1, with 10 bases matching TRBD2. Germline CDR1 and CDR2: SGHDT and YYEEEE. Unmatched junction bases numbered 14, after V lost 4 bases and J lost 4 bases. The CDR3 spans 18 residues. The CDR3 is CASSLGASGSVGYNEQFF. The CDR3 nucleotides are TGTGCCAGCAGCCTGGGGGCTAGCGGGAGCGTTGGGTACAATGAGCAGTTCTTC.

This clone has just a few counts. The chain carries TRBV9 and TRBJ1-2; no reliable D call. V dropped 1 base and J dropped 4 bases, with 11 bases sitting between them. Germline CDR1 and CDR2: SGDLS and YYNGEE. CDR3 length: 14 residues. The CDR3 sequence: CASSVHYSGYGYTF. The CDR3 DNA sequence: TGTGCCAGCAGCGTACATTACTCGGGCTATGGCTACACCTTC.

The V and J genes are TRBV9 and TRBJ2-3; no definite D call. The CDR3 extends over 13 amino acids. The germline V gene encodes CDR1 SGDLS and CDR2 YYNGEE. Trimming pared 0 bases from V and 5 bases from J, leaving 7 bases between. This CDR3 reads CASSVDSRDTQYF. DNA of the CDR3: TGTGCCAGCAGCGTAGACTCTAGAGATACGCAGTATTTT. Full variable domain (outside the CDR3, taken from reference TRBV9 and TRBJ2-3): DSGVTQTPKHLITATGQRVTLRCSPRSGDLSVYWYQQSLDQGLQFLIQYYNGEERAKGNILERFSAQQFPDLHSELNLSSLELGDSALYFCASSVDSRDTQYFGPGTRLTVL.

This clone was seen only a few times. J is TRBJ1-2 and V is TRBV29-1, with D perhaps TRBD1 (6 bases). The germline gives CDR1 SQVTM, CDR2 ANQGSEA. The germline V and J ends were trimmed by 2 bases and 8 bases, with 15 bases remaining between them. This CDR3 contains 13 residues. The CDR3 sequence is CSVEYSTGNGYTF. The CDR3 DNA reads TGCAGCGTTGAATATTCCACAGGGAACGGCTACACCTTC.

CDR3 protein: CASSVGGLDRNEQYF. In nucleotides, the CDR3 is TGTGCCAGCAGCGTAGGGGGACTAGATAGAAACGAGCAGTACTTC. The rearrangement joins TRBV9 to TRBJ2-7; 8 positions match TRBD2. Germline V gives CDR1 SGDLS, CDR2 YYNGEE. The CDR3 length is 15 residues. The ends lost 0 bases at V and 5 bases at J; junction bases unmatched: 7. Based on the CDR3 plus reference TRBV9 and TRBJ2-7, the full variable domain is DSGVTQTPKHLITATGQRVTLRCSPRSGDLSVYWYQQSLDQGLQFLIQYYNGEERAKGNILERFSAQQFPDLHSELNLSSLELGDSALYFCASSVGGLDRNEQYFGPGTRLTVT.

This clone appeared a few times. In nucleotides, the CDR3 is TGTGCCAGCAGCTTGGGAGGGGTGGGACAAAAACTGTTTTTT. As protein: CASSLGGVGQKLFF. The J gene is TRBJ1-4, the V gene TRBV7-2, with TRBD1 as a possible D gene (5 bases). Germline assignment: CDR1 SGHTA and CDR2 FQGNSA. The CDR3 sequence is 14 residues long. V lost 3 bases and J lost 9, with 14 bases in between. Using reference TRBV7-2 and TRBJ1-4 for the parts outside the CDR3, the full variable domain is GAGVSQSPSNKVTEKGKDVELRCDPISGHTALYWYRQSLGQGLEFLIYFQGNSAPDKSGLPSDRFSAERTGGSVSTLTIQRTQQEDSAVYLCASSLGGVGQKLFFGSGTQLSVL.

The chain uses TRBV28 and TRBJ2-7, with 10 positions matching TRBD2. CDR3 length: 14 amino acids. The germline V gene has CDR1 MDHEN and CDR2 SYDVKM. The J segment lost 4 bases and the V segment lost 5 bases, leaving 5 bases of the junction unmatched. The CDR3 spells CASSSGGAVYEQYF. The DNA of the CDR3 is TGTGCCAGCAGTAGCGGGGGGGCCGTATACGAGCAGTACTTC.

This clone was seen a few times. The gene calls are TRBV7-3 and TRBJ2-5; perhaps TRBD2 as D (5 bases). V gave up 0 bases and J gave up 5 bases, with 13 bases separating them. The CDR3 is 15 amino acids. The V gene's germline CDR1 is SGHTA and CDR2 FQGTGA. CDR3 in amino acids: CASSLTREIMETQYF. CDR3 DNA: TGTGCCAGCAGCTTAACGAGGGAGATTATGGAGACCCAGTACTTC.

Only a few counts were recorded for this clone. The chain couples TRBV30 to TRBJ1-1; D remains ambiguous. From germline, CDR1 is GTSNPN and CDR2 SVGIG (reference sequence). V lost 4 bases and J 6 bases, leaving 15 bases between the germline ends. The CDR3 has 13 residues. Here the CDR3 reads CAWNWRDMAEAFF. CDR3 nucleotides: TGTGCCTGGAACTGGAGGGATATGGCTGAAGCTTTCTTT.